Presented here are 23 T cell receptor beta chains from one specimen sequenced in a study of T cell repertoires in cytomegalovirus infection. These receptors lack a known antigen. TCRdb ran MiXCR on the reads and lists one entry per CDR3 protein. This table has some 940,000 distinct CDR3 sequences, around a third appearing once. Material: cultured CD8+ T cells from PBMCs, obtained from culture after CMV antigen stimulation. These TCRs come from a human donor in good health (CMV status not recorded). Some clones in this sample may be carry-over from other donors' samples.

The CDR3 DNA is TGTGCCAGCAGTTCGACCCGAAAGATGACCGACGAGCAGTACTTC. Its protein product is CASSSTRKMTDEQYF. The chain links TRBV6-8 to TRBJ2-7; D is uncertain. In germline, CDR1 is MNHGY, CDR2 SAAAGT. Between the trimmed V and J ends, which lost 4 bases and 5 bases, there was a span of 18 bases. CDR3 length equals 15 residues.

The chain recombines TRBV6-1 with TRBJ2-1; TRBD2 agrees at 8 bases. With 2 bases clipped from V and 2 bases from J, the junction kept 11 bases outside the gene matches. Germline V lookup: CDR1 MNHNS, CDR2 SASEGT. The CDR3 extends over 18 amino acids. The CDR3 DNA reads TGTGCCAGCAGTGAACTGAGTAGCGGGGCAGCTACCTACAATGAGCAGTTCTTC. As protein: CASSELSSGAATYNEQFF.

This clonotype appeared a few times. The chain couples TRBV6-5 to TRBJ1-2; D gene unclear. The V end was cut by 3 bases, the J end by 4 bases, with 9 bases between. Per germline, CDR1 MNHEY and CDR2 SVGAGI. The CDR3 is 13 residues long. CDR3 sequence reads: CASSYSESYGYTF. For the CDR3, the DNA is TGTGCCAGCAGTTATTCCGAGTCCTATGGCTACACCTTC.

The chain is built from TRBV13 and TRBJ1-2; D is ambiguous. CDR1 is PRHDT and CDR2 is FYEKMQ in the germline V gene (reference sequence). V shed 1 base and J shed 9 bases, with 12 bases lying between them. The CDR3 spans 13 residues. In nucleotides, the CDR3 is TGTGCCAGCAGCTTAGCCCCTTCCGGGAGCTACACCTTC. Translation: CASSLAPSGSYTF.

As to this clonotype: A read error may be the cause here, since a much bigger clone is one base away. The chain has TRBV28 and TRBJ2-2; the match to TRBD1 covers 9 bases. Looked up from germline, CDR1 is MDHEN and CDR2 is SYDVKM. The CDR3 totals 17 residues. The CDR3 DNA follows: TGTGCCAGCAGTTTAGGAATCGGGACAGGGAACACCGGGAAGCTGTTTTTT. Its translation is CASSLGIGTGNTGKLFF.

The chain employs TRBV25-1 and TRBJ2-1, with a weak D call TRBD2 (5 bases). Trimming pared 0 bases from V and 5 bases from J, leaving 26 bases between. The length of the CDR3 is 20 residues. The germline CDR1 and CDR2 sequences are MGHDK and SYGVNS. DNA of the CDR3: TGTGCCAGCAGTGAATATCGTTCGGGATCTCGAACACCCTGGCACAATGAGCAGTTCTTC. This sequence encodes CASSEYRSGSRTPWHNEQFF.

This clonotype was counted at least ten times. The gene calls are TRBV7-6 and TRBJ1-5; D is uncertain. The CDR3 contains 16 residues. The V end was cut by 2 bases, the J end by 4 bases, with 15 bases between. Per the germline V gene, CDR1 is SGHVS and CDR2 is FNYEAQ. The CDR3 bases are TGTGCCAGCAGCTTACTGTCGGCAGGTTCTAATCAGCCCCAGCATTTT. It codes for CASSLLSAGSNQPQHF.

This clonotype was seen a few times. V and J are TRBV5-6 and TRBJ1-2, with D possibly being TRBD1 (6 bases). CDR1 is SGHDT and CDR2 is YYEEEE in the germline V gene. The germline V and J ends were trimmed by 4 bases and 7 bases, with 17 bases remaining between them. The CDR3 runs 14 residues. CDR3 residues: CASSLGQSIRGYTF. CDR3 DNA sequence: TGTGCCAGCAGCCTGGGACAAAGCATTCGTGGCTACACCTTC.

This clonotype was counted between two and nine times. V is TRBV28 and J is TRBJ2-3; 7 bases match TRBD1. CDR3 length: 15 amino acids. Germline V gene data show CDR1 as MDHEN and CDR2 as SYDVKM. The V gene end was trimmed by 4 bases and the J gene end by 3 bases; junction bases not matched to a gene: 7. For the CDR3, the DNA is TGTGCCAGCAGTTCGAACAGGGGATGGACAGATACGCAGTATTTT. Amino acids: CASSSNRGWTDTQYF.

The CDR3 DNA follows: TGTGCCAGCAACCCGACAGGGATACAAGAGACCCAGTACTTC. Translated: CASNPTGIQETQYF. The chain employs TRBV6-2 or TRBV6-3 and TRBJ2-5; TRBD1 agrees at 7 bases. Germline CDR1 reads MNHEY; CDR2 reads SVGEGT. The CDR3 contains 14 residues. Trimming took 7 bases from V and 2 from J; bases not matched to a gene: 7.

This clonotype appeared a few times. This chain links TRBV10-3 with TRBJ2-2, with no clear D. This CDR3 region has 16 residues. The germline V gene encodes CDR1 ENHRY and CDR2 SYGVKD. V gave up 1 base and J gave up 1 base, with 10 bases separating them. The CDR3 reads CAISEFSGQNTGELFF. The CDR3 DNA follows: TGTGCCATCAGTGAGTTCTCAGGCCAGAACACCGGGGAGCTGTTTTTT.

The V call is TRBV12-3 or TRBV12-4, the J call TRBJ1-2; TRBD1 is a possible D gene (5 bases). With 1 base removed from V and 4 bases from J, the gap between germline ends came to 19 bases. The CDR3 has 17 amino acids. CDR3 nucleotides: TGTGCCAGCAGTTTAGTTCCACCGGGACGGCCTCTCTATGGCTACACCTTC. Translation: CASSLVPPGRPLYGYTF.

This clonotype was observed a few times. V and J are TRBV14 and TRBJ2-7; D is perhaps TRBD2 (7 bases). Trimming left V 4 bases short and J 7 bases short, with 14 bases between. Germline CDR1 and CDR2: SGHDN and FVKESK. The CDR3 consists of 13 residues. CDR3 DNA sequence: TGTGCCAGCAGCCCCCCGGGGGGCGGGGAGCAGTACTTC. Translating it yields CASSPPGGGEQYF.

The V call is TRBV7-2, the J call TRBJ2-1, with 7 bases identical to TRBD2. Germline V gene lookup returns CDR1 SGHTA and CDR2 FQGNSA. The CDR3 is made up of 15 amino acids. With V trimmed by 4 bases and J by 3 bases, 6 bases remained unmatched. The CDR3 sequence is CASSSSGLYYNEQFF. The CDR3 nucleotides are TGTGCCAGCAGCTCTAGCGGCCTCTACTACAATGAGCAGTTCTTC.

Only a few counts were recorded for this clonotype. The V and J genes are TRBV27 and TRBJ2-3, with D uncertain. The CDR3 totals 13 residues. V lost 5 bases, J lost 9 bases, and 15 bases lay in between. Germline V CDR1 and CDR2: MNHEY, SMNVEV (reference sequence). As DNA, the CDR3 is TGTGCCAGCAGTATATTACTAACCGGGACGCAGTATTTT. Translation: CASSILLTGTQYF.

Note on this clonotype: A much larger clonotype is one base distant, so this may be a read error. CDR3 loop: CASSELLGDTEAFF. The CDR3, as DNA: TGTGCCAGCAGTGAATTACTCGGGGACACTGAAGCTTTCTTT. The chain links TRBV6-1 to TRBJ1-1; no clear D gene. This CDR3 has 14 residues. Germline CDR1 is MNHNS and CDR2 is SASEGT. The V gene lost 2 bases and the J gene lost 3 bases, with 10 bases spanning the gap.

This clonotype was counted a few times. The J gene is TRBJ1-3, the V gene TRBV6-1, with D unclear. The ends were cut back, 2 bases at V and 5 bases at J, with 4 bases in the middle. Per the germline V gene, CDR1 is MNHNS and CDR2 is SASEGT. The CDR3 sequence is 12 residues long. CDR3: CASSERRNTIYF. CDR3 nucleotides: TGTGCCAGCAGTGAACGTAGAAACACCATATATTTT.

In regard to this clonotype: The junction shows a germline mismatch at one end, possibly a read error. This chain uses TRBV7-4 with TRBJ2-7; D is unclear. CDR1 is SGHVT, CDR2 SQSDAQ, per germline. The CDR3 consists of 13 residues. The CDR3 nucleotides are TGTGCCAACAGCGCGACTGCCTCCTACGAGCAGTACTTC. It specifies CANSATASYEQYF.

In this sample, this clonotype turned up many times. This chain connects TRBV7-2 to TRBJ1-3; D remains unclear. The V end lost 6 bases, the J end lost 0 bases, and 15 bases lay between the germline ends. The CDR3 has 16 residues. Germline CDR1 is SGHTA and CDR2 is FQGNSA. Written as DNA, the CDR3 is TGTGCCAGCAGTCCTGACATCGCCCGCTCTGGAAACACCATATATTTT. This sequence encodes CASSPDIARSGNTIYF.

In the case of this clonotype: With a much larger clone just one base away, this may be a read error. The chain carries TRBV11-2 and TRBJ2-1; a weak D match, TRBD1 (5 bases). The V end lost 6 bases, the J end lost 13 bases, and 22 bases lay between the germline ends. The CDR3 has 14 residues. Per the germline V gene, CDR1 is SGHAT and CDR2 is FQNNGV. The CDR3 sequence: CASRRRGSAETQFF. In DNA, the CDR3 is TGTGCCAGCAGAAGAAGGGGATCCGCAGAGACCCAGTTCTTC.

In this sample, this clonotype turned up a few times. The CDR3 DNA sequence: TGTGCCAGCAGTTTTGGGACATTCCAAGAGACCCAGTACTTC. The encoded protein is CASSFGTFQETQYF. This chain uses TRBV27 with TRBJ2-5; tentative D call: TRBD1 (6 bases). The ends were cut back, 3 bases at V and 1 base at J, with 9 bases in the middle. Germline loops: CDR1 MNHEY, CDR2 SMNVEV (reference sequence). This CDR3 has 14 residues.

The rearrangement links TRBV29-1 to TRBJ2-7; 9 nucleotides align to TRBD1. The ends lost 5 bases at V and 4 bases at J; junction bases unmatched: 12. The CDR3 sequence is 15 residues long. The germline gives CDR1 SQVTM, CDR2 ANQGSEA. CDR3 sequence: CSVYFKDRGSYEQYF. The CDR3 region has the DNA TGCAGCGTTTATTTTAAAGACAGGGGGTCTTACGAGCAGTACTTC.

The chain's CDR3 is CASSGQGLENEKLFF. The CDR3 DNA follows: TGTGCCAGCAGTGGACAGGGCCTCGAGAATGAAAAACTGTTTTTT. The rearrangement links TRBV25-1 to TRBJ1-4, with 7 bases matching TRBD1. The CDR3 has 15 amino acids. V lost 4 bases, J lost 5 bases, and 7 bases stayed unmatched. From germline, CDR1 is MGHDK and CDR2 SYGVNS.